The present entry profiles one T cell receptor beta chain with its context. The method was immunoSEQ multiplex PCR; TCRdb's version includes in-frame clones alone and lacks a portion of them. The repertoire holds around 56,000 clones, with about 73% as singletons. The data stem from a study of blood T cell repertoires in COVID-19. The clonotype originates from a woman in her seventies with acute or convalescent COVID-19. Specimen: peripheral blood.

CDR3 DNA: TGTGCCAGCAGCCTCCCCGGTAGGGGGGGGGCGGTTGGGGAGCTGTTTTTT. It encodes CASSLPGRGGAVGELFF. The chain has TRBV9 and TRBJ2-2; D might be TRBD2 (7 bases). This CDR3 has 17 amino acids. Germline V CDR1 and CDR2: SGDLS, YYNGEE. Trimming cost V 4 bases and J 8 bases, with 24 bases left between them.